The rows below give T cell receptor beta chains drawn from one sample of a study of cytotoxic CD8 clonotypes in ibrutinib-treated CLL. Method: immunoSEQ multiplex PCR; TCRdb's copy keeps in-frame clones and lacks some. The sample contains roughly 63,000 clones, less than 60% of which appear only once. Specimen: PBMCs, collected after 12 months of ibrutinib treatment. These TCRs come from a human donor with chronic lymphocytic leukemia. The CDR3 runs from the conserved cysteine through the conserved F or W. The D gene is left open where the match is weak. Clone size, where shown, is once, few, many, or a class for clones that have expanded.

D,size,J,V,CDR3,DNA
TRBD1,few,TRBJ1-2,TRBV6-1,CASSRGTDGNYGYTF,TGTGCCAGCTCCCGAGGGACAGACGGTAACTATGGCTACACCTTC
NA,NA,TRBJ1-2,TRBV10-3,CAISESRSDGYTF,TGTGCCATCAGTGAGTCGAGAAGCGATGGCTACACCTTC
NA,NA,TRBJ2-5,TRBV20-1,CSAREGETQYF,TGCAGTGCTAGAGAGGGAGAGACCCAGTACTTC
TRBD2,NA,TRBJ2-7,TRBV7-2,CASSTRSGSVNEQYF,TGTGCCAGCAGCACACGTAGCGGGAGCGTGAACGAGCAGTACTTC
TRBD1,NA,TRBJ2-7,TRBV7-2,CASSGTGPYEQYF,TGTGCCAGCAGCGGGACAGGTCCCTACGAGCAGTACTTC
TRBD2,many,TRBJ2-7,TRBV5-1,CASRNGLVSEQYF,TGCGCCAGCAGGAACGGACTAGTATCCGAGCAGTACTTC
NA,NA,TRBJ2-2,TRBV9,CASSVLEGVFGELFF,TGTGCCAGCAGCGTACTAGAAGGGGTGTTCGGGGAGCTGTTTTTT
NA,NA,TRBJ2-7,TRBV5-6,CASGTRPPGTKSEQYF,TGTGCCAGCGGGACACGCCCCCCCGGGACTAAAAGCGAGCAGTACTTC
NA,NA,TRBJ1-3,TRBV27,CASKPAFLSGNTIYF,TGTGCCAGCAAGCCGGCTTTCTTGTCTGGAAACACCATATATTTT
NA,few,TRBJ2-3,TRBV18,CASSPMADTQYF,TGTGCCAGCTCACCCATGGCCGATACGCAGTATTTT
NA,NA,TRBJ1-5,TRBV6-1,CASRTDWDAKPQHF,TGTGCCAGCAGAACGGACTGGGACGCGAAGCCCCAGCATTTT
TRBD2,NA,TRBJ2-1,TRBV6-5,CASSRGGGHNEQFF,TGTGCCAGCAGCCGCGGGGGGGGTCACAATGAGCAGTTCTTC
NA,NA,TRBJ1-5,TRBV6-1,CASNPDRRGNQPQHF,TGTGCCAGCAACCCCGACAGACGGGGCAATCAGCCCCAGCATTTT
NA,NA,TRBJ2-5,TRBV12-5,CASGLDQQETQYF,TGTGCTAGTGGTTTGGATCAGCAGGAGACCCAGTACTTC
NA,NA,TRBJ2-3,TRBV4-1,CASSQELAGWDSDTQYF,TGCGCCAGCAGCCAAGAACTGGCTGGTTGGGACTCAGATACGCAGTATTTT
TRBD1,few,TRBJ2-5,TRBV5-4,CASSPGTGGGETQYF,TGTGCCAGCAGCCCCGGGACAGGGGGGGGAGAGACCCAGTACTTC
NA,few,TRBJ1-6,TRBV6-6,CASSYKDRNSPLHF,TGTGCCAGCAGTTACAAGGACAGAAATTCACCCCTCCACTTT
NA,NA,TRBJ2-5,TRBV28,CASSAIWGPQETQYF,TGTGCCAGCAGTGCGATCTGGGGACCCCAAGAGACCCAGTACTTC
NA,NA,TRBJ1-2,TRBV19,CASSIYLGRGYTF,TGTGCCAGTAGTATATATCTGGGCAGGGGCTACACCTTC
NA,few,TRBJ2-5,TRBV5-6,CASRNRVEKTQYF,TGTGCCAGCAGAAACAGGGTCGAAAAGACCCAGTACTTC
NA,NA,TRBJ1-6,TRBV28,CASSLVGPEIEMDF,TGTGCCAGCAGTTTAGTGGGGCCCGAAATAGAAATGGACTTT
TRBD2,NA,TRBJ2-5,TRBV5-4,CASSLAAGGPTETQYF,TGTGCCAGCAGCTTGGCGGCGGGAGGGCCGACAGAGACCCAGTACTTC
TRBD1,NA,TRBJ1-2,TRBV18,CASSLLNNRDRGNYGYTF,TGTGCCAGCTCACTTTTAAATAACCGGGACAGGGGCAACTATGGCTACACCTTC
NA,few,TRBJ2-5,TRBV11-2,CASSLDLQTQYF,TGTGCCAGCAGCTTAGATTTGCAGACCCAGTACTTC
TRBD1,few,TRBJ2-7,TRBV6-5,CASRGQGRDEQYF,TGTGCCAGCAGGGGACAGGGAAGAGACGAGCAGTACTTC
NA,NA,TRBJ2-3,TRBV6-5,CASSTRNPRTDTQYF,TGTGCCAGCAGTACCCGGAATCCCCGCACAGATACGCAGTATTTT
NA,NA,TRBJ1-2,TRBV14,CASSSTSIYGYTF,TGTGCCAGCAGCTCAACCAGCATTTATGGCTACACCTTC
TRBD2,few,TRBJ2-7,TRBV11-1,CASSPRLAGDEQYF,TGTGCCAGCAGCCCCCGACTAGCGGGGGACGAGCAGTACTTC
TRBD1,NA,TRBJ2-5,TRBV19,CASRDTGGEETQYF,TGTGCCAGTAGGGATACAGGGGGCGAAGAGACCCAGTACTTC
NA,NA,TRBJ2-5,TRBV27,CASSRERRETQYF,TGTGCCAGCAGTCGTGAGAGGAGGGAGACCCAGTACTTC
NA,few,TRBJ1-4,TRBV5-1,CASSFDGATNEKLFF,TGCGCCAGCAGCTTTGACGGAGCAACTAATGAAAAACTGTTTTTT
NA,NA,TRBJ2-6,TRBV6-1,CASKKGSGANVLTF,TGTGCCAGCAAAAAGGGATCTGGGGCCAACGTCCTGACTTTC
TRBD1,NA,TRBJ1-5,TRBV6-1,CASSTGVQPQHF,TGTGCCAGCAGTACAGGGGTTCAGCCCCAGCATTTT
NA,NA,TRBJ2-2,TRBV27,CASHRSTGELFF,TGTGCCAGCCACCGGTCCACCGGGGAGCTGTTTTTT
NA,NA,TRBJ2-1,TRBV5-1,CASSLGQGPYNEQFF,TGCGCCAGCAGCTTGGGGCAGGGGCCCTACAATGAGCAGTTCTTC
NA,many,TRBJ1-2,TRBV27,CASSLSGSLAYTF,TGTGCCAGCAGTTTATCGGGGAGCCTGGCCTACACCTTC
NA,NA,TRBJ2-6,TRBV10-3,CAISPIDCIQSRANVLTF,TGTGCCATCAGTCCAATAGACTGTATACAAAGTCGGGCCAACGTCCTGACTTTC
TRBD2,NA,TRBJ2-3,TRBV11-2,CASSSGLAGAHTDTQYF,TGTGCCAGCAGTTCAGGACTAGCGGGGGCTCACACAGATACGCAGTATTTT
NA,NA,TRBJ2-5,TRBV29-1,CSVDPGAGETQYF,TGCAGCGTTGATCCGGGGGCGGGGGAGACCCAGTACTTC
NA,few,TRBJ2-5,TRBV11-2,CASSSRTVETQYF,TGTGCCAGCAGCTCCAGGACAGTGGAGACCCAGTACTTC
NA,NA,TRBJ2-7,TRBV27,CASSSRHTAYEQYF,TGTGCCAGCAGTTCTCGTCACACAGCCTACGAGCAGTACTTC
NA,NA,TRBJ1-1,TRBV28,CASTQGNTEAFF,TGTGCCAGCACACAGGGGAACACTGAAGCTTTCTTT
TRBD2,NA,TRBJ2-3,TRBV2,CASGPVAGGTDTQYF,TGTGCCAGCGGACCCGTAGCGGGAGGCACAGATACGCAGTATTTT
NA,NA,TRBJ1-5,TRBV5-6,CASSFGQSLSNQPQHF,TGTGCCAGCAGCTTCGGACAGAGCCTTAGCAATCAGCCCCAGCATTTT
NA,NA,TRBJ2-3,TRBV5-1,CASSLDGARDTQYF,TGCGCCAGCAGCTTGGACGGGGCGAGAGATACGCAGTATTTT
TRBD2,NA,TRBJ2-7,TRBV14,CASSRRPRGDEQYF,TGTGCCAGCAGCCGGAGACCCCGGGGGGATGAGCAGTACTTC
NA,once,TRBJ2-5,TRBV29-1,CSVDKDFQETQYF,TGCAGCGTTGACAAAGACTTCCAAGAGACCCAGTACTTC
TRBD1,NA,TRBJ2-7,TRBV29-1,CSVAGRGTASIYEQYF,TGCAGCGTTGCAGGTCGTGGGACAGCTTCAATTTACGAGCAGTACTTC
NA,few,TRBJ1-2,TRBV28,CASSPPHRERHGYTF,TGTGCCAGCAGTCCCCCCCACAGGGAGAGGCATGGCTACACCTTC
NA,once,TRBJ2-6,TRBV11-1,CASSLGTAEKANVLTF,TGTGCCAGCAGCTTAGGGACAGCAGAGAAGGCCAACGTCCTGACTTTC
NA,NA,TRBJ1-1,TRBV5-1,CASSWGQSKNTEAFF,TGCGCCAGCAGCTGGGGACAATCGAAGAACACTGAAGCTTTCTTT
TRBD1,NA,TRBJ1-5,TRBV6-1,CASSATGWVGNQPQHF,TGTGCCAGCAGTGCGACAGGGTGGGTGGGCAATCAGCCCCAGCATTTT
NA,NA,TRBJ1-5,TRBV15,CATSRLPWTEGNQPQHF,TGTGCCACCAGCAGACTCCCTTGGACAGAGGGCAATCAGCCCCAGCATTTT
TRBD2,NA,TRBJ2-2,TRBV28,CASSQSGGPNTGELFF,TGTGCCAGCAGCCAAAGCGGGGGGCCTAACACCGGGGAGCTGTTTTTT
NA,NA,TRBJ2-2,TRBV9,CASSPRGGGGTGELFF,TGTGCCAGCAGCCCCCGGGGAGGGGGCGGCACCGGGGAGCTGTTTTTT
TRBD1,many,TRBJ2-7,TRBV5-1,CASSSDRGSQYF,TGCGCCAGCAGCTCGGACAGGGGGTCCCAGTACTTC
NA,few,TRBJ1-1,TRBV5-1,CASSQEGQWSEAFF,TGCGCCAGCAGCCAAGAGGGGCAGTGGTCTGAAGCTTTCTTT
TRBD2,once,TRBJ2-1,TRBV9,CASSVDQAGFRNEQFF,TGTGCCAGCAGCGTAGATCAAGCGGGGTTTCGAAATGAGCAGTTCTTC
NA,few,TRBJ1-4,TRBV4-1,CASSQSPATNEKLFF,TGCGCCAGCAGCCAAAGCCCAGCAACTAATGAAAAACTGTTTTTT